What follows are 15 T cell receptor beta chains derived from one specimen sequenced in a study of T-cell reconstitution after alpha-beta-depleted transplantation in children. Library preparation (for TCRbeta) was performed with unique molecular identifiers. TCRdb reprocessed the PCR reads with MiXCR, giving one entry per CDR3 protein. Here the sample spans over 450,000 distinct CDR3 sequences, roughly a tenth being singletons. This material consisted of PBMCs, taken before TCRalphabeta/CD19-depleted stem cell transplant. The source of these receptors is a child under 10 years old with inherited bone marrow failure, due to receive a stem cell transplant.

This clonotype occurred many times. The V and J genes are TRBV6-2 or TRBV6-3 and TRBJ2-1; 8 bases agree with TRBD2. Germline loops: CDR1 MNHEY, CDR2 SVGEGT. Trimming took 6 bases from V and 4 from J; bases not matched to a gene: 5. This CDR3 contains 14 residues. The CDR3 nucleotides are TGTGCCAGCAGCGGCAGCGGGAGATACAATGAGCAGTTCTTC. Its translation: CASSGSGRYNEQFF.

The chain joins TRBV9 to TRBJ2-3, with 8 nucleotides matching TRBD2. V shed 0 bases, J shed 2 bases, and the junction held 8 bases outside the gene matches. This CDR3 is 17 amino acids long. The germline CDR1 and CDR2 sequences are SGDLS and YYNGEE. The chain's CDR3 is CASSVGASGYITDTQYF. In DNA, the CDR3 is TGTGCCAGCAGCGTAGGAGCTAGCGGGTACATCACAGATACGCAGTATTTT.

This clonotype was seen many times. This chain links TRBV15 with TRBJ2-6; D uncertain. Trimming pared 3 bases from V and 4 bases from J, leaving 7 bases between. The CDR3 sequence is 14 residues long. Germline-derived CDR1 and CDR2 are LNHNV and YYDKDF (reference sequence). CDR3 nucleotide sequence: TGTGCCACCAGCAGCCGACACGGGGCCAACGTCCTGACTTTC. This encodes CATSSRHGANVLTF. Supplemented by reference TRBV15 and TRBJ2-6, the full variable domain reads DAMVIQNPRYQVTQFGKPVTLSCSQTLNHNVMYWYQQKSSQAPKLLFHYYDKDFNNEADTPDNFQSRRPNTSFCFLDIRSPGLGDTAMYLCATSSRHGANVLTFGAGSRLTVL.

There are a few counts of this clonotype. The genes are TRBV29-1 and TRBJ2-4, with D perhaps matching TRBD2 (5 bases). Trimming took 7 bases from V and 1 from J, leaving 14 bases between them. Germline V lookup: CDR1 SQVTM, CDR2 ANQGSEA. This CDR3 is built from 14 residues. The CDR3 sequence is CSAARGKAKNIQYF. CDR3 DNA sequence: TGCAGCGCCGCTCGAGGGAAGGCCAAAAACATTCAGTACTTC.

This clonotype was seen repeatedly, ten times or more. V usage is TRBV29-1 and J usage is TRBJ2-5; D call uncertain. V was shortened by 2 bases and J by 5 bases, with 3 bases between the two germline ends. The CDR3 extends over 10 amino acids. Germline CDR1 and CDR2: SQVTM and ANQGSEA. This chain's CDR3 is CSVERETQYF. For the CDR3, the DNA is TGCAGCGTTGAAAGGGAGACCCAGTACTTC.

Concerning this clonotype: The junction differs from germline at one of its ends, possibly a read error. This chain connects TRBV20-1 to TRBJ2-1; D is undetermined. Germline V gene sequence: CDR1 DFQATT, CDR2 SNEGSKA (reference sequence). The CDR3 is made up of 15 amino acids. In nucleotides, the CDR3 is TGCAGTGCTGGATTAACGGCTGTACAGACCGATGACCAGTTCTTC. Its protein product is CSAGLTAVQTDDQFF.

The chain employs TRBV7-9 and TRBJ2-2; D is possibly TRBD2 (6 bases). Germline loops: CDR1 SEHNR, CDR2 FQNEAQ (reference sequence). Trimming removed 5 bases at V and 4 bases at J, with 14 bases between. The CDR3 length is 15 residues. The CDR3 nucleotides are TGTGCCAGCAGCCGAGGACCGGGGGTCACCGGGGAGCTGTTTTTT. The encoded protein is CASSRGPGVTGELFF.

This clonotype has at least ten counts. J is TRBJ2-1 and V is TRBV6-1; no definite D call. Germline CDR1 is MNHNS and CDR2 is SASEGT. Trimming removed 3 bases at V and 5 bases at J, with 5 bases between. The CDR3 runs to 12 residues. The CDR3 spells CASSETDNEQFF. CDR3 coding DNA: TGTGCCAGCAGTGAGACGGACAATGAGCAGTTCTTC.

This clonotype was recorded many times. The rearrangement joins TRBV12-3 or TRBV12-4 to TRBJ2-3, with 7 bases that match TRBD2. After removal of 5 bases from V and 1 base from J, the junction contained 3 bases not matched to a gene. CDR3 length: 14 residues. The CDR3 loop is CASSKTSGTDTQYF. The CDR3 DNA reads TGTGCCAGCAGTAAAACTAGCGGCACAGATACGCAGTATTTT.

This clonotype has at least ten counts. J is TRBJ2-1 and V is TRBV11-2, with no clear D. The CDR3 has 12 residues. V was trimmed by 3 bases and J by 3 bases, leaving 3 bases between them. The V gene's germline CDR1 is SGHAT and CDR2 FQNNGV. CDR3 in amino acids: CASSFGYNEQFF. CDR3 coding DNA: TGTGCCAGCAGCTTTGGCTACAATGAGCAGTTCTTC.

This clonotype was seen at least ten times. This chain connects TRBV6-1 to TRBJ1-4, with 7 positions matching TRBD1. The CDR3 length is 14 residues. J was trimmed by 8 bases and V by 7 bases; bases with no gene match: 10. Germline-derived CDR1 and CDR2 are MNHNS and SASEGT. Written as DNA, the CDR3 is TGTGCCAGCAAACCGGGACAGAACCGCGAAAAACTGTTTTTT. Amino acids: CASKPGQNREKLFF.

This chain connects TRBV10-3 to TRBJ2-7, with D possibly TRBD2 on 6 matching bases. This CDR3 spans 12 amino acids. The ends were cut back, 6 bases at V and 3 bases at J, with 9 bases in the middle. Germline V gene lookup returns CDR1 ENHRY and CDR2 SYGVKD. The CDR3 protein is CAISGTRYEQYF. Here the CDR3 DNA reads TGTGCCATCAGCGGGACTCGCTACGAGCAGTACTTC.

In this sample, this clonotype turned up many times. The V call is TRBV5-1, the J call TRBJ2-2; 10 nucleotides line up with TRBD2. The CDR3 sequence is 16 residues long. With 6 bases clipped from V and 6 bases from J, the junction kept 11 bases outside the gene matches. Germline assignment: CDR1 SGHRS and CDR2 YFSETQ. CDR3 bases: TGCGCCAGCAACCTCGGACTAGCGGTTTATCCCGGGGAGCTGTTTTTT. Protein sequence: CASNLGLAVYPGELFF.

This clonotype was found many times. This chain connects TRBV7-9 to TRBJ2-2; unclear D gene. V lost 4 bases, J lost 5 bases, and 14 bases lay in between. This CDR3 is 15 amino acids long. Germline CDR1 reads SEHNR; CDR2 reads FQNEAQ (reference sequence). CDR3 DNA sequence: TGTGCCAGCAGCTCAACCCGACTTGGGACCGGGGAGCTGTTTTTT. Its protein is CASSSTRLGTGELFF.

At least ten counts were recorded for this clonotype. V is TRBV13 and J is TRBJ2-7; perhaps TRBD1 as D (6 bases). Germline V gene lookup returns CDR1 PRHDT and CDR2 FYEKMQ (reference sequence). The CDR3 runs to 13 residues. Trimming took off 5 bases at V and 3 bases at J, with 11 bases between the two ends. As DNA, the CDR3 is TGTGCCAGCAGCGGGGGACACCGCTACGAGCAGTACTTC. Its protein product is CASSGGHRYEQYF.